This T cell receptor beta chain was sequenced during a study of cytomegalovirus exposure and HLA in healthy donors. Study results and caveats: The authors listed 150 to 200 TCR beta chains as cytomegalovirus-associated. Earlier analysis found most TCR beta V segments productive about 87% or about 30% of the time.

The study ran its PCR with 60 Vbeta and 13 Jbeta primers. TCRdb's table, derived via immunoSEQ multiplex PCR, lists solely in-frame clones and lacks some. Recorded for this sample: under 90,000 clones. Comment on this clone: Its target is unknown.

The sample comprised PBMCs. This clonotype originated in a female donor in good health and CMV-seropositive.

The CDR3 reads CASSPQGNGNSPLHF. CDR3 nucleotide sequence: TGTGCCAGCAGCCCACAGGGTAATGGGAATTCACCCCTCCACTTT. V usage is TRBV7-2 and J usage is TRBJ1-6, with D tentatively TRBD1 (6 bases). The germline V and J ends were trimmed by 5 bases and 7 bases, with 15 bases remaining between them. CDR3 size: 15 residues. Per germline, CDR1 SGHTA and CDR2 FQGNSA.